The 32 T cell receptor beta chains in this list originate from one sample, sequenced in a study of blood T cell repertoires in COVID-19. Assay used: immunoSEQ multiplex PCR; TCRdb lists only in-frame clones, some missing. The sample contains some 230,000 clones, 82% of which appear only once. The sample consisted of PBMCs or T cells enriched from blood (not recorded which). The receptors were sampled from a man in his forties who had recovered from COVID-19.

This rearrangement joins TRBV20-1 to TRBJ2-3; maybe TRBD1 (5 bases). Germline V lookup: CDR1 DFQATT, CDR2 SNEGSKA (reference sequence). V lost 3 bases, J lost 2 bases, and 18 bases lay in between. CDR3 length: 16 residues. This CDR3 is CSASAPGFSDTDTQYF. CDR3 coding DNA: TGCAGTGCTAGTGCTCCAGGGTTTTCTGACACAGATACGCAGTATTTT.

This clone was recorded a few times. This chain uses TRBV5-6 with TRBJ1-2; TRBD1 agrees at 8 bases. Germline-derived CDR1 and CDR2 are SGHDT and YYEEEE. V lost 2 bases and J lost 4; bases outside the gene matches: 4. The CDR3 totals 14 residues. The DNA of the CDR3 is TGTGCCAGCAGCTTCGGACAGGGAGCCTATGGCTACACCTTC. Translated: CASSFGQGAYGYTF.

The rearrangement joins TRBV9 to TRBJ1-2; weak D call: TRBD1 (5 bases). The CDR3 extends over 14 amino acids. V lost 6 bases, J lost 2 bases, and 14 bases lay in between. The germline gives CDR1 SGDLS, CDR2 YYNGEE. Written as DNA, the CDR3 is TGTGCCAGCACCGTGGACATTCGCAACTATGGCTACACCTTC. Amino acids: CASTVDIRNYGYTF.

This chain uses TRBV5-5 with TRBJ1-3; D call uncertain. V was shortened by 1 base and J by 0 bases, with 8 bases between the two germline ends. This CDR3 contains 15 residues. CDR1 SGHKS and CDR2 YYEKEE come from the germline V gene (reference sequence). This CDR3 reads CASSLLGDSGNTIYF. CDR3 bases: TGTGCCAGCAGCTTGCTCGGGGACTCTGGAAACACCATATATTTT.

The CDR3 DNA reads TGTGCCAGCAGCTTAATGCGGGATACACTGAGGGGGCCTTCCTACACCTTC. Its translation is CASSLMRDTLRGPSYTF. The chain is built from TRBV7-2 and TRBJ1-2; 7 positions agree with TRBD1. Germline V CDR1 and CDR2: SGHTA, FQGNSA. Germline trimming cut 2 bases from V and 10 bases from J; bases unmatched to any gene: 19. This CDR3 is built from 17 residues.

This chain uses TRBV28 with TRBJ2-1, with 13 bases matching TRBD2. Per the germline V gene, CDR1 is MDHEN and CDR2 is SYDVKM. Trimming took 5 bases from V and 0 from J; bases not matched to a gene: 4. The CDR3 length is 17 residues. DNA of the CDR3: TGTGCCAGCAGTACCTGGACTAGCGGGAGCTCCTACAATGAGCAGTTCTTC. As protein: CASSTWTSGSSYNEQFF.

The V and J genes are TRBV13 and TRBJ2-1; 7 nucleotides agree with TRBD2. This CDR3 is built from 15 residues. The trim removed 4 bases at V and 8 bases at J, leaving 11 bases unmatched. Germline V CDR1 and CDR2: PRHDT, FYEKMQ (reference sequence). The CDR3 DNA sequence: TGTGCCAGCAGCTCTAGTCGGACTAGTGTCCATGAGCAGTTCTTC. Translation gives CASSSSRTSVHEQFF.

The chain joins TRBV5-1 to TRBJ1-1; 8 bases match TRBD1. The J segment lost 8 bases and the V segment lost 2 bases, leaving 8 bases of the junction unmatched. Per the germline V gene, CDR1 is SGHRS and CDR2 is YFSETQ. The CDR3 is made up of 14 amino acids. The CDR3 sequence: CASSLGGRDREAFF. The CDR3 coding sequence is TGCGCCAGCAGCTTAGGAGGCCGGGACAGGGAAGCTTTCTTT.

The V call is TRBV5-1, the J call TRBJ1-2; TRBD1 matches 9 bases. V trimming: 6 bases; J trimming: 6 bases; junction bases outside the gene matches: 18. This CDR3 is 17 amino acids long. Germline-derived CDR1 and CDR2 are SGHRS and YFSETQ. The CDR3 here is CASMESSDRGGENGYTF. The CDR3 coding sequence is TGCGCCAGCATGGAAAGTTCGGACAGGGGAGGTGAAAATGGCTACACCTTC.

The chain couples TRBV4-3 to TRBJ2-1, with D tentatively TRBD1 (6 bases). The CDR3 is made up of 14 amino acids. CDR1 and CDR2 (germline): LGHNA, YSLEER. The V end was cut by 0 bases, the J end by 9 bases, with 12 bases between. The chain's CDR3 is CASSQETGVGEQFF. The CDR3 DNA sequence: TGCGCCAGCAGCCAAGAGACAGGAGTGGGTGAGCAGTTCTTC.

The chain employs TRBV19 and TRBJ1-3; no clear D. The CDR3 totals 15 residues. CDR1 and CDR2 (germline): LNHDA, SQIVND (reference sequence). V lost 5 bases, J lost 1 base, and 12 bases lay in between. The CDR3 region is CASSARTASGNTIYF. For the CDR3, the DNA is TGTGCCAGTAGTGCGAGAACAGCATCTGGAAACACCATATATTTT.

V usage is TRBV3-1 (or the pseudogene TRBV3-2) and J usage is TRBJ1-1; D is undetermined. V was shortened by 0 bases and J by 0 bases, with 11 bases between the two germline ends. The V gene's germline CDR1 is LGHDT and CDR2 YNNKEL (reference sequence). The CDR3 is 16 residues long. CDR3 sequence: CASSQERKHLNTEAFF. The DNA of the CDR3 is TGTGCCAGCAGCCAAGAGAGGAAACATTTGAACACTGAAGCTTTCTTT.

This clone has a single count. The chain has TRBV10-1 and TRBJ1-6; possible D gene TRBD1, 5 bases. CDR1 WNHNN and CDR2 SYGVQD come from the germline V gene (reference sequence). V was pared by 3 bases and J by 9 bases, with 15 bases between. The CDR3 contains 15 residues. CDR3 nucleotides: TGCGCCAGCAGTGACGGGACTCCCGGTAGTTCACCCCTCCACTTT. Protein sequence: CASSDGTPGSSPLHF.

The rearrangement uses TRBV10-3 and TRBJ2-5; 8 bases align to TRBD1. J lost 4 bases, V lost 6 bases, and 16 bases had no gene match. In germline, CDR1 is ENHRY, CDR2 SYGVKD. The CDR3 length is 17 residues. The CDR3, as DNA: TGTGCCATCAGCCCCTTTTCCGGGACAGGCATGAGAGAGACCCAGTACTTC. Encoded protein: CAISPFSGTGMRETQYF.

V is TRBV5-4 and J is TRBJ2-4; 7 nucleotides align to TRBD1. Germline V gene lookup returns CDR1 SGHNT and CDR2 YYREEE (reference sequence). V gave up 2 bases and J gave up 6 bases; unmatched junction bases: 2. There are 13 residues in the CDR3. As DNA, the CDR3 is TGTGCCAGCAGCTTCTCAGGGGGAAACATTCAGTACTTC. Amino acids: CASSFSGGNIQYF.

In this sample, this clone turned up a few times. This chain connects TRBV5-4 to TRBJ2-2, with 7 nucleotides matching TRBD2. Unmatched junction bases numbered 4, after V lost 0 bases and J lost 5 bases. Germline V lookup: CDR1 SGHNT, CDR2 YYREEE (reference sequence). The CDR3 has 15 amino acids. Here the CDR3 DNA reads TGTGCCAGCAGCTTGGGGGGAGCGGGGACCGGGGAGCTGTTTTTT. Translation gives CASSLGGAGTGELFF. The full variable domain, in which reference TRBV5-4 and TRBJ2-2 provide the parts outside the CDR3, is ETGVTQSPTHLIKTRGQQVTLRCSSQSGHNTVSWYQQALGQGPQFIFQYYREEENGRGNFPPRFSGLQFPNYSSELNVNALELDDSALYLCASSLGGAGTGELFFGEGSRLTVL.

The DNA for the CDR3 is TGTGCCAGCAGTCCCGGGACAGGGGGTTATGGCTACACCTTC. Protein sequence: CASSPGTGGYGYTF. The genes are TRBV11-2 and TRBJ1-2, with 11 bases that match TRBD1. Germline loops: CDR1 SGHAT, CDR2 FQNNGV. Trimming cost V 6 bases and J 5 bases; bases outside gene matches: 5. The CDR3 is 14 amino acids.

This clone was found once. This chain connects TRBV5-4 to TRBJ1-1; D ambiguous. Trimming pared 2 bases from V and 0 bases from J, leaving 5 bases between. The CDR3 is made up of 13 amino acids. The germline CDR1 and CDR2 sequences are SGHNT and YYREEE (reference sequence). This CDR3 reads CASSFTVNTEAFF. CDR3 nucleotide sequence: TGTGCCAGCAGCTTCACAGTGAACACTGAAGCTTTCTTT. Combining the CDR3 with reference TRBV5-4 and TRBJ1-1 gives the whole variable domain ETGVTQSPTHLIKTRGQQVTLRCSSQSGHNTVSWYQQALGQGPQFIFQYYREEENGRGNFPPRFSGLQFPNYSSELNVNALELDDSALYLCASSFTVNTEAFFGQGTRLTVV.

The V and J genes are TRBV5-1 and TRBJ1-5, with 7 bases that match TRBD1. CDR1 SGHRS and CDR2 YFSETQ come from the germline V gene. The CDR3 has 14 residues. Unmatched junction bases numbered 7, after V lost 4 bases and J lost 6 bases. CDR3 sequence (DNA): TGCGCCAGCAGCACCTCAGGGGGAGGTCAGCCCCAGCATTTT. Translated, it gives CASSTSGGGQPQHF.

J is TRBJ1-2 and V is TRBV10-3; TRBD1 is a possible D gene (5 bases). This CDR3 spans 12 amino acids. The V gene lost 6 bases and the J gene lost 3 bases, with 8 bases spanning the gap. The V gene's germline CDR1 is ENHRY and CDR2 SYGVKD. The CDR3: CAIRGEDYGYTF. CDR3 in DNA: TGTGCCATCAGAGGGGAGGACTATGGCTACACCTTC.

This clone was observed a handful of times. This sequence joins TRBV29-1 and TRBJ1-3; TRBD1 matches at 8 bases. The germline gives CDR1 SQVTM, CDR2 ANQGSEA. The CDR3 covers 14 residues. J was trimmed by 3 bases and V by 2 bases; bases with no gene match: 3. CDR3 bases: TGCAGCGTTGAACAGGGGGCTGGTGGAAACACCATATATTTT. It specifies CSVEQGAGGNTIYF.

The rearrangement uses TRBV2 and TRBJ1-2; 10 bases are shared with TRBD1. The germline V gene has CDR1 SNHLY and CDR2 FYNNEI. The CDR3 is made up of 13 amino acids. Losses at the gene ends were 7 bases for V and 3 bases for J; bases not matched to a gene: 2. The CDR3 DNA is TGTGCCAGCACCGGGACAGGGGACTATGGCTACACCTTC. Its translation: CASTGTGDYGYTF. Based on the CDR3 plus reference TRBV2 and TRBJ1-2, the full variable domain is EPEVTQTPSHQVTQMGQEVILRCVPISNHLYFYWYRQILGQKVEFLVSFYNNEISEKSEIFDDQFSVERPDGSNFTLKIRSTKLEDSAMYFCASTGTGDYGYTFGSGTRLTVV.

The chain's CDR3 is CASSPQGGGNTEAFF. DNA of the CDR3: TGTGCCAGCAGTCCCCAAGGGGGCGGGAACACTGAAGCTTTCTTT. The chain combines TRBV28 with TRBJ1-1; TRBD1 matches 7 bases. This CDR3 comprises 15 residues. V dropped 5 bases and J dropped 1; count of bases not matched to a gene: 7. Germline values: CDR1 MDHEN, CDR2 SYDVKM.

V and J are TRBV7-8 and TRBJ1-6; D might be TRBD1 (5 bases). The CDR3 covers 18 residues. V shed 7 bases and J shed 0 bases, with 19 bases lying between them. Germline-derived CDR1 and CDR2 are SGHVS and FQNEAQ. The CDR3 protein is CASTPFQGISSYNSPLHF. In nucleotides, the CDR3 is TGTGCCAGCACCCCCTTCCAGGGCATAAGCTCCTATAATTCACCCCTCCACTTT.

Note on this clone: This specimen includes other DNA sequences encoding the same CDR3. The chain carries TRBV9 and TRBJ1-4, with 11 positions matching TRBD1. V was clipped by 5 bases and J by 7 bases; unmatched bases: 7. Germline loops: CDR1 SGDLS, CDR2 YYNGEE. The CDR3 runs 15 residues. CDR3 sequence: CASSETGTGGEKLFF. The CDR3 coding sequence is TGTGCCAGCAGTGAGACCGGGACAGGGGGTGAAAAACTGTTTTTT.

The chain joins TRBV6-1 to TRBJ2-3; TRBD2 matches 12 bases. The CDR3 is 16 residues long. V trimming: 4 bases; J trimming: 5 bases; junction bases outside the gene matches: 7. The V gene's germline CDR1 is MNHNS and CDR2 SASEGT. CDR3 region: CASSALASGRGDTQYF. The CDR3 bases are TGTGCCAGCAGTGCTTTGGCTAGCGGGAGGGGAGATACGCAGTATTTT.

CDR3: CASRGKATGELFF. The CDR3 region has the DNA TGTGCCTCCCGAGGGAAGGCCACCGGGGAGCTGTTTTTT. The genes are TRBV6-5 and TRBJ2-2; a possible D gene is TRBD2 (5 bases). Germline CDR1 MNHEY, CDR2 SVGAGI. With 11 bases removed from V and 4 bases from J, the gap between germline ends came to 14 bases. This CDR3 has 13 amino acids.

This clone was seen more than once but under ten times. The rearrangement uses TRBV3-1 (or the pseudogene TRBV3-2) and TRBJ1-2, with 8 nucleotides matching TRBD1. CDR3 length: 16 residues. CDR1 and CDR2 (germline): LGHDT, YNNKEL (reference sequence). The V segment lost 4 bases and the J segment 4 bases; nucleotides outside the gene matches: 11. CDR3 sequence: CASSPPLHTGGYGYTF. In DNA, the CDR3 is TGTGCCAGCAGCCCGCCACTGCATACAGGGGGCTATGGCTACACCTTC.

The chain recombines TRBV29-1 with TRBJ2-7, with no clear D. Trimming took 7 bases from V and 3 from J, leaving 13 bases between them. The CDR3 has 12 residues. Germline V gene data show CDR1 as SQVTM and CDR2 as ANQGSEA. The CDR3 DNA sequence: TGCAGCGGCGGTGCGACTTTCTACGAGCAGTACTTC. Protein product: CSGGATFYEQYF.

The chain couples TRBV6-5 to TRBJ1-1, with 7 bases lining up with TRBD1. This CDR3 is built from 15 residues. In germline, CDR1 is MNHEY, CDR2 SVGAGI. V was clipped by 6 bases and J by 2 bases; unmatched bases: 9. CDR3 amino acids: CASRTTGQKNTEAFF. The CDR3, as DNA: TGTGCCAGCAGAACCACGGGACAGAAAAACACTGAAGCTTTCTTT.

V gene TRBV21-1 combines with J gene TRBJ2-3; the table's D call, TRBD2, has no DNA check behind it. TRBV21-1 is marked as a pseudogene. The CDR3 consists of 14 residues. This CDR3 is CASSKALSVDTQYF. In nucleotides, the CDR3 is TGTGCCAGCAGCAAAGCCCTCTCGGTGGATACGCAGTATTTT.

The rearrangement links TRBV5-1 to TRBJ2-1; D perhaps matches TRBD2 (5 bases). V lost 0 bases to trimming and J lost 7 bases, with 11 bases between them. This CDR3 is built from 14 residues. Germline values: CDR1 SGHRS, CDR2 YFSETQ. CDR3 in amino acids: CASSLVVASNEQFF. CDR3 DNA: TGCGCCAGCAGCTTGGTGGTAGCGTCGAATGAGCAGTTCTTC.